Listed below are T cell receptor beta chains from one sample, sequenced in a study of T-cell reconstitution after alpha-beta-depleted transplantation in children. In TCRdb, the PCR reads were re-called with MiXCR into one record per CDR3 protein. The repertoire holds around 800,000 distinct CDR3 sequences, with less than 20% as singletons. The sample consisted of PBMCs, mostly from graft donor cells, taken 360 days after TCRalphabeta/CD19-depleted stem cell transplant. Every receptor here comes from a male patient between 10 and 17 years old who had a stem cell transplant for acute lymphoblastic leukemia, so the T cells may come from the graft donor. Both conserved end residues are part of each CDR3. A D gene is named only where the DNA matches it firmly. Rows may omit the clone size; those that give it use once, few, many or a size class.

J	D	size	V	DNA	CDR3
TRBJ2-1	NA	many	TRBV4-1	TGCGCCAGCAGCCAAGTAGATCGGACCCACAATGAGCAGTTCTTC	CASSQVDRTHNEQFF
TRBJ2-3	TRBD2	few	TRBV18	TGTGCCAGCTCACGGACCGGGACTAGCCCCGCGGATACGCAGTATTTT	CASSRTGTSPADTQYF
TRBJ2-5	NA	many	TRBV15	TGTGCCACCAGCAGAGGGGAAATTCAAGAGACCCAGTACTTC	CATSRGEIQETQYF
TRBJ2-7	NA	NA	TRBV7-9	TGTGCCAGCAGCGAGACACTCATGTCCTACGAGCAGTACTTC	CASSETLMSYEQYF
TRBJ2-7	NA	NA	TRBV14	TGTGCCAGCAGCCACGACATTTCCTACGAGCAGTACTTC	CASSHDISYEQYF
TRBJ1-1	NA	few	TRBV6-1	TGTGCCAGCAGATCGGTAGAGAACACTGAAGCTTTCTTT	CASRSVENTEAFF
TRBJ2-4	TRBD2	NA	TRBV18	TGTGCCAGCTCACCATTCAAGGATCCGGCGGAAGCGGGAGGGCGAAACATTCAGTACTTC	CASSPFKDPAEAGGRNIQYF
TRBJ2-7	NA	few	TRBV5-1	TGCGCCAGCAGCCCGAACCTACAAGGGGTTTTCGCCTACGAGCAGTACTTC	CASSPNLQGVFAYEQYF
TRBJ2-5	NA	few	TRBV7-3	TGTGCCAGCAGCCAACTTGGGGGAATAGAGACCCAGTACTTC	CASSQLGGIETQYF
TRBJ2-1	TRBD2	NA	TRBV7-3	TGTGCCAGCAGCCCGCGAGCGGGAGGCGCGAATGAGCAGTTCTTC	CASSPRAGGANEQFF
TRBJ2-7	NA	NA	TRBV5-1	TGCGCCAGCAGCATCGTCCCAGGAGGCTCGGCCGAGCAGTACTTC	CASSIVPGGSAEQYF
TRBJ2-3	NA	NA	TRBV7-6	TGTGCCAGCAGCCATCCTGGGACAGATACGCAGTATTTT	CASSHPGTDTQYF
TRBJ2-7	TRBD2	NA	TRBV4-1	TGCGCCAGCAGCCCGATATTGACCCCGGGACTAGCATACTACGAGCAGTACTTC	CASSPILTPGLAYYEQYF
TRBJ1-1	TRBD1	few	TRBV7-8	TGTGCCAGCAGCTTAGCGTGGACAGGGGTAAGGAACACTGAAGCTTTCTTT	CASSLAWTGVRNTEAFF
TRBJ2-7	NA	NA	TRBV5-1	TGCGCCACCAAACCTACAGGGTTCGCCTACGAGCAGTACTTC	CATKPTGFAYEQYF
TRBJ2-7	NA	few	TRBV20-1	TGCAGTGCTATTGAGGGGTCTTACGAGCAGTACTTC	CSAIEGSYEQYF